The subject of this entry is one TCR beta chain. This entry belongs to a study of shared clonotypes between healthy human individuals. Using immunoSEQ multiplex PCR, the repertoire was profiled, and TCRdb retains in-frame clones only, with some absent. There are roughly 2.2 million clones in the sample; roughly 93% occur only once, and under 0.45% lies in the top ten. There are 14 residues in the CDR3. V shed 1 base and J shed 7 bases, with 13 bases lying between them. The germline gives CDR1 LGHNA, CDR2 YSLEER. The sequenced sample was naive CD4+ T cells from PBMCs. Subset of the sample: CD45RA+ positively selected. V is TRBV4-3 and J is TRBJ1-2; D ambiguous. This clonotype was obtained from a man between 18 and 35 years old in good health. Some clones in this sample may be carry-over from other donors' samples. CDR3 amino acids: CASSQVPPTRGYTF. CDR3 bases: TGCGCCAGCAGCCAAGTTCCCCCTACCCGTGGCTACACCTTC.